Listed below are T cell receptor beta chains from one sample, sequenced in a study of blood T cell repertoires in COVID-19. Generated by immunoSEQ multiplex PCR, the TCRdb table keeps only in-frame clones and is missing some. The sample yields some 280,000 clones, 85% seen once. The sequencing input was peripheral blood. The receptor set was obtained from a woman aged 45-59 years with active or convalescent COVID-19. Both conserved end residues are trimmed from each CDR3. Fields, in order: CDR3 protein, V gene.

CDR3: ASSPRTSDYTDTQY; V: TRBV5-1
CDR3: ASSFLNLGQGRLHNEQF; V: TRBV27
CDR3: ASSKVAGVCEQY; V: TRBV21-1
CDR3: SGGDRVPDTQY; V: TRBV29-1
CDR3: ASSLARTSGYEQY; V: TRBV5-1
CDR3: AISDPRTSQKTYYT; V: TRBV10-3
CDR3: ASSLAVGDTGELF; V: TRBV7-7
CDR3: ASSHLSGRRGGELF; V: TRBV3-1/TRBV3-2
CDR3: ASRTAFNYGYT; V: TRBV27
CDR3: ALNPGTSGRNEQF; V: TRBV30
CDR3: ASSQEPGKRQGGMDTQY; V: TRBV14
CDR3: ASSLDGGVGQPQH; V: TRBV11-2
CDR3: ASSFPSGKYNEQF; V: TRBV7-9
CDR3: ASSEILGSEQY; V: TRBV6-1
CDR3: ASSRGQFNQPQH; V: TRBV27
CDR3: ASSLGVVNEQF; V: TRBV7-2
CDR3: ASSQEGQKGGFEKLF; V: TRBV4-1
CDR3: ATSDFGRTSVHEQF; V: TRBV24-1
CDR3: ASSWQRDTEAF; V: TRBV12-3/TRBV12-4
CDR3: SAGQGGNYGYT; V: TRBV29-1
CDR3: ASSQGQGKTEAF; V: TRBV3-1/TRBV3-2
CDR3: ASSPVWSQETQY; V: TRBV11-2
CDR3: ASSPSGNYGYT; V: TRBV7-9
CDR3: ASSTSGGGPPSTDTQY; V: TRBV19
CDR3: AWSATGRNSPLH; V: TRBV30
CDR3: ASSFRQGDSPLH; V: TRBV19
CDR3: ASSLGDRLIEDTEAF; V: TRBV11-2